This T cell receptor beta chain was identified in a study of chemoradiotherapy in HPV16-positive cancers. The CDR3 has 15 residues. TCRdb keeps only in-frame clones here, not all; method: immunoSEQ multiplex PCR. Among about 17,000 clones listed, approximately 91% were seen once. The specimen comprised blood, sampled from a patient who underwent chemoradiotherapy. The V call is TRBV21-1, the J call TRBJ2-4. TRBV21-1 represents a pseudogene. The sequence was collected from a human donor with HPV-associated anogenital cancer. The chain's CDR3 is CASRGRGLAKNIQYF. The CDR3 nucleotides read TGTGCCAGCAGAGGCCGGGGGCTAGCCAAAAACATTCAGTACTTC.